The 21 T cell receptor beta chains reported below all come from one sample, sequenced in a study of T cell responses to AZD1222 COVID-19 vaccine. Sequencing used immunoSEQ multiplex PCR; TCRdb keeps in-frame clones, though not all of them. The sample yields 6,000 to 6,500 clones, around 87% seen once. Sequencing was performed on peripheral blood, taken 28 days after the second AZD1222 dose. The receptors stem from an adult who received the AZD1222 COVID-19 vaccine.

The CDR3 sequence: CAGKRDNRNEQFF. CDR3 DNA: TGTGCCGGAAAAAGGGACAACCGGAATGAGCAGTTCTTC. This chain joins TRBV7-9 and TRBJ2-1, with a weak D call TRBD1 (6 bases). From germline, CDR1 is SEHNR and CDR2 FQNEAQ (reference sequence). The V and J ends lost 11 bases and 7 bases respectively, with 18 bases between them. The CDR3 has 13 residues.

The rearrangement links TRBV18 to TRBJ1-6; 7 bases map to TRBD1. The CDR3 totals 15 residues. After removal of 2 bases from V and 7 bases from J, the junction contained 5 bases not matched to a gene. Germline values: CDR1 KGHSH, CDR2 LQKENI. The CDR3 region is CASSPSRDSNSPLHF. In DNA form, the CDR3 reads TGTGCCAGCTCACCATCCCGGGACAGCAATTCACCCCTCCACTTT.

The rearrangement links TRBV7-9 to TRBJ1-4; D possibly corresponds to TRBD1 (5 bases). The CDR3 has 17 residues. Trimming shortened V by 6 bases and J by 0 bases, and 17 bases separated the two germline ends. Per the germline V gene, CDR1 is SEHNR and CDR2 is FQNEAQ (reference sequence). In DNA form, the CDR3 reads TGTGCCAGCAGTCGGCCGGGACGTACTTCAACTAATGAAAAACTGTTTTTT. Its translation: CASSRPGRTSTNEKLFF.

Here the CDR3 reads CASSSTQGDTQYF. The CDR3 DNA follows: TGTGCCAGCAGCTCCACTCAAGGGGATACGCAGTATTTT. This sequence joins TRBV7-9 and TRBJ2-3; D gene ambiguous. Germline assignment: CDR1 SEHNR and CDR2 FQNEAQ (reference sequence). V was clipped by 4 bases and J by 6 bases, with 11 bases between them. This CDR3 has 13 amino acids.

This chain's CDR3 is CASRRTGTGQPQHF. The CDR3 region has the DNA TGTGCCAGCAGGCGTACAGGGACGGGACAGCCCCAGCATTTT. The chain is built from TRBV6-5 and TRBJ1-5, with TRBD1 as a possible D gene (6 bases). Germline CDR1 reads MNHEY; CDR2 reads SVGAGI. V was trimmed by 6 bases and J by 7 bases, leaving 16 bases between them. The CDR3 runs 14 residues.

The chain recombines TRBV7-8 with TRBJ1-1; perhaps TRBD1 as D (6 bases). Trimming removed 1 base from V and 4 bases from J, with 13 bases in between. In germline, CDR1 is SGHVS, CDR2 FQNEAQ. This CDR3 region has 15 residues. The CDR3 nucleotides are TGTGCCAGCAGCTTAGGCGACAGGTGGAGCACTGAAGCTTTCTTT. Protein product: CASSLGDRWSTEAFF.

The CDR3 region has the DNA TGTGCCAGTAGTATTTCCCCGGGTACCTACGAGCAGTACTTC. Encoded protein: CASSISPGTYEQYF. This chain uses TRBV19 with TRBJ2-7; no clear D gene. Trimming shortened V by 3 bases and J by 2 bases, and 11 bases separated the two germline ends. The CDR3 consists of 14 residues. Germline loops: CDR1 LNHDA, CDR2 SQIVND (reference sequence).

The chain recombines TRBV5-1 with TRBJ1-4; D gene uncertain. Germline V CDR1 and CDR2: SGHRS, YFSETQ. V was clipped by 4 bases and J by 8 bases, with 18 bases between them. The CDR3 extends over 15 amino acids. The CDR3 DNA reads TGCGCCAGCAGCCTTGAAAGAGCTACGGGGGAAAAACTGTTTTTT. It codes for CASSLERATGEKLFF.

The rearrangement links TRBV18 to TRBJ2-1; 7 bases map to TRBD2. The junction had 7 bases not matched to a gene; V was cut back by 3 bases and J by 5 bases. This CDR3 spans 15 amino acids. Germline V gene data show CDR1 as KGHSH and CDR2 as LQKENI. This chain's CDR3 is CASSPLPGGNNEQFF. CDR3 in DNA: TGTGCCAGCTCACCGTTACCGGGAGGAAACAATGAGCAGTTCTTC.

The chain is built from TRBV7-6 and TRBJ2-6; 8 positions agree with TRBD1. The CDR3 runs to 17 residues. V shed 4 bases and J 2 bases; nucleotides not matched to a gene: 7. Germline V gives CDR1 SGHVS, CDR2 FNYEAQ. This CDR3 reads CASSSVRGPTGANVLTF. CDR3 DNA: TGTGCCAGCAGCTCTGTCAGGGGGCCCACTGGGGCCAACGTCCTGACTTTC.

The gene calls are TRBV5-4 and TRBJ2-6; D remains ambiguous. V was cut by 3 bases and J by 0 bases, with 4 bases left in between. Germline V gives CDR1 SGHNT, CDR2 YYREEE (reference sequence). This CDR3 contains 14 residues. CDR3 nucleotide sequence: TGTGCCAGCAGCTGGAGCTCTGGGGCCAACGTCCTGACTTTC. It is translated as CASSWSSGANVLTF. Filled out from reference TRBV5-4 and TRBJ2-6, the complete variable domain reads ETGVTQSPTHLIKTRGQQVTLRCSSQSGHNTVSWYQQALGQGPQFIFQYYREEENGRGNFPPRFSGLQFPNYSSELNVNALELDDSALYLCASSWSSGANVLTFGAGSRLTVL.

This chain links TRBV6-5 with TRBJ2-5, with D maybe TRBD1 (6 bases). The CDR3 contains 14 residues. V lost 1 base and J 5 bases, leaving 11 bases between the germline ends. Germline CDR1 is MNHEY and CDR2 is SVGAGI. The CDR3 protein is CASSYYGTFETQYF. The CDR3 DNA reads as TGTGCCAGCAGTTACTATGGGACATTTGAGACCCAGTACTTC.

This clone turned up a few times. This chain joins TRBV12-3 or TRBV12-4 and TRBJ2-4; D is uncertain. The CDR3 consists of 11 residues. The V end lost 1 base, the J end lost 5 bases, and 0 bases lay between the germline ends. The CDR3 bases are TGTGCCAGCAGTTTAGAAAACATTCAGTACTTC. It specifies CASSLENIQYF.

This chain links TRBV28 with TRBJ2-7; a weak D match, TRBD1 (6 bases). V lost 5 bases, J lost 7 bases, and 15 bases lay in between. Per germline, CDR1 MDHEN and CDR2 SYDVKM. The CDR3 extends over 13 amino acids. DNA for the CDR3: TGTGCCAGCAGTATTCCTACAGGGTGGGAGCAGTACGTC. This sequence encodes CASSIPTGWEQYV.

The V gene is TRBV19, the J gene TRBJ2-1, with 8 bases identical to TRBD2. The junction had 12 bases not matched to a gene; V was cut back by 6 bases and J by 5 bases. Per the germline V gene, CDR1 is LNHDA and CDR2 is SQIVND (reference sequence). The CDR3 contains 16 residues. Here the CDR3 reads CASSPSWLAGDNEQFF. As DNA, the CDR3 is TGTGCCAGTAGCCCCTCTTGGCTAGCGGGTGACAATGAGCAGTTCTTC.

The chain couples TRBV7-2 to TRBJ1-1; D remains ambiguous. Germline CDR1 reads SGHTA; CDR2 reads FQGNSA. The CDR3 has 13 amino acids. V was pared by 1 base and J by 5 bases, with 8 bases between. CDR3 amino acids: CASSLVSGTEAFF. The CDR3, as DNA: TGTGCCAGCAGCTTAGTATCGGGGACTGAAGCTTTCTTT. The full variable domain, with the rest looked up from reference TRBV7-2 and TRBJ1-1, is GAGVSQSPSNKVTEKGKDVELRCDPISGHTALYWYRQSLGQGLEFLIYFQGNSAPDKSGLPSDRFSAERTGGSVSTLTIQRTQQEDSAVYLCASSLVSGTEAFFGQGTRLTVV.

This sequence joins TRBV7-3 and TRBJ1-1; weak D call: TRBD1 (6 bases). Germline V lookup: CDR1 SGHTA, CDR2 FQGTGA. Trimming left V 1 base short and J 4 bases short, with 16 bases between. This CDR3 is built from 16 residues. CDR3 in amino acids: CASSLSGLRGGTEAFF. CDR3 bases: TGTGCCAGCAGCTTAAGTGGCCTTCGAGGGGGCACTGAAGCTTTCTTT.

The genes are TRBV7-3 and TRBJ2-5, with D perhaps TRBD2 (6 bases). The V and J ends lost 2 bases and 1 base respectively, with 8 bases between them. Germline CDR1 and CDR2: SGHTA and FQGTGA. The CDR3 loop spans 14 amino acids. CDR3 in DNA: TGTGCCAGCAGCTTATTCGGGGGCCAAGAGACCCAGTACTTC. Residues: CASSLFGGQETQYF. Together with reference TRBV7-3 and TRBJ2-5, the CDR3 gives the full variable domain: GAGVSQTPSNKVTEKGKYVELRCDPISGHTALYWYRQSLGQGPEFLIYFQGTGAADDSGLPNDRFFAVRPEGSVSTLKIQRTERGDSAVYLCASSLFGGQETQYFGPGTRLLVL.

The genes are TRBV7-2 and TRBJ2-1; possible D gene TRBD1, 5 bases. The CDR3 covers 14 residues. CDR1 and CDR2 (germline): SGHTA, FQGNSA. The V end lost 4 bases, the J end lost 7 bases, and 14 bases lay between the germline ends. In DNA, the CDR3 is TGTGCCAGCAGCTCCTTTGGGGCGGAAAATGAGCAGTTCTTC. This codes for CASSSFGAENEQFF.

This chain connects TRBV6-5 to TRBJ1-3; unclear D gene. Trimming cost V 5 bases and J 0 bases, with 11 bases left between them. The germline V gene encodes CDR1 MNHEY and CDR2 SVGAGI. CDR3 length equals 15 residues. CDR3 sequence (DNA): TGTGCCAGCAGTCTACAACCCAGCTCTGGAAACACCATATATTTT. Protein sequence: CASSLQPSSGNTIYF.

The chain has TRBV7-2 and TRBJ1-1; D unclear. This CDR3 has 14 amino acids. Deletions cut 6 bases from V and 0 bases from J, with 11 bases between. Germline CDR1 is SGHTA and CDR2 is FQGNSA. The CDR3 DNA reads as TGTGCCAGCAGACCAACCCGGGTGAACACTGAAGCTTTCTTT. Translated: CASRPTRVNTEAFF.